A selection of T cell receptor beta chains follows, all from one sample in a study of Ad26.COV2.S vaccination and SARS-CoV-2 variants. Method: immunoSEQ multiplex PCR; TCRdb's copy keeps in-frame clones and lacks some. Of about 280,000 clones listed, around 87% were seen once; the top ten hold about 3.5%. This specimen consisted of peripheral blood, obtained in a trial of Ad26.COV2.S vaccine versus placebo. The source of these receptors is a person aged 18-65 years who received the Ad26.COV2.S COVID-19 vaccine or a placebo. Both conserved end residues are part of each CDR3. Each record gives: CDR3 DNA, CDR3 protein, clone size, D gene, V gene, J gene. A D gene is named only where the DNA matches it firmly. Some rows have no size entry. The others give once, few or many, or a class for an expanded clone.

cdr3_nt: TGTGCCAGCAGCCAAGATCGGCGGGGATTTGATACTGGGGCCAACGTCCTGACTTTC; cdr3_aa: CASSQDRRGFDTGANVLTF; clone_size: -; d_call: -; v_call: TRBV3-1/TRBV3-2; j_call: TRBJ2-6
cdr3_nt: TGTGCCAGCAGCTTAGCGCTAGGGGGCCAAGATACGCAGTATTTT; cdr3_aa: CASSLALGGQDTQYF; clone_size: -; d_call: TRBD1; v_call: TRBV7-2; j_call: TRBJ2-3
cdr3_nt: TGTGCCTGGAGTACAGGCTACGAGCAGTACTTC; cdr3_aa: CAWSTGYEQYF; clone_size: -; d_call: -; v_call: TRBV30; j_call: TRBJ2-7
cdr3_nt: TGTGCCAGCAGTTTAGCGGGAGGTCGGTACGAGCAGTACTTC; cdr3_aa: CASSLAGGRYEQYF; clone_size: -; d_call: TRBD2; v_call: TRBV6-2/TRBV6-3; j_call: TRBJ2-7
cdr3_nt: TGTGCCTGGAGTACATACAGGGGCACTGAAGCTTTCTTT; cdr3_aa: CAWSTYRGTEAFF; clone_size: -; d_call: TRBD1; v_call: TRBV30; j_call: TRBJ1-1
cdr3_nt: TGTGCCAGCAGTGGTCGCTCTGGGGCCAACGTCCTGACTTTC; cdr3_aa: CASSGRSGANVLTF; clone_size: -; d_call: -; v_call: TRBV11-2; j_call: TRBJ2-6
cdr3_nt: TGCGCCAGCAGCTTGGCCGGGGAGACAGGGTGGACTGAAGCTTTCTTT; cdr3_aa: CASSLAGETGWTEAFF; clone_size: -; d_call: TRBD1; v_call: TRBV5-1; j_call: TRBJ1-1
cdr3_nt: TGTGCCAGCAGCACAGGGACCTACGAGCAGTACTTC; cdr3_aa: CASSTGTYEQYF; clone_size: few; d_call: -; v_call: TRBV2; j_call: TRBJ2-7
cdr3_nt: TGTGCCAGCAGCTTAGGGGGACTAGCGGTCTACAATGAGCAGTTCTTC; cdr3_aa: CASSLGGLAVYNEQFF; clone_size: -; d_call: TRBD2; v_call: TRBV11-2; j_call: TRBJ2-1
cdr3_nt: TGTGCCATCAGTGTAGCGGGGCAATCCTACGAGCAGTACTTC; cdr3_aa: CAISVAGQSYEQYF; clone_size: -; d_call: TRBD2; v_call: TRBV10-3; j_call: TRBJ2-7
cdr3_nt: TGTGCCAGCAATTTGGCGGGCACAGATACGCAGTATTTT; cdr3_aa: CASNLAGTDTQYF; clone_size: once; d_call: -; v_call: TRBV12-3/TRBV12-4; j_call: TRBJ2-3
cdr3_nt: TGTGCCAGCAGTGGTCCCGGGACAGTCAGTAATGAAAAACTGTTTTTT; cdr3_aa: CASSGPGTVSNEKLFF; clone_size: -; d_call: TRBD1; v_call: TRBV2; j_call: TRBJ1-4
cdr3_nt: TGTGCCAGCAGCTTTGACACTGAAGCTTTCTTT; cdr3_aa: CASSFDTEAFF; clone_size: few; d_call: -; v_call: TRBV7-8; j_call: TRBJ1-1
cdr3_nt: TGTGCCAGCAGCTCCCAAGAGACCCAGTACTTC; cdr3_aa: CASSSQETQYF; clone_size: -; d_call: -; v_call: TRBV7-2; j_call: TRBJ2-5
cdr3_nt: TGTGCCAGCAGCTTAGACAGGGGGGTAGGGACTGAAGCTTTCTTT; cdr3_aa: CASSLDRGVGTEAFF; clone_size: -; d_call: TRBD1; v_call: TRBV7-2; j_call: TRBJ1-1
cdr3_nt: TGTGCCAGCAGTGAAATCAGGGATCAGCCCCAGCATTTT; cdr3_aa: CASSEIRDQPQHF; clone_size: -; d_call: -; v_call: TRBV6-1; j_call: TRBJ1-5
cdr3_nt: TGTGCCAGCCGGGCCGACGTAGACTATGGCTACACCTTC; cdr3_aa: CASRADVDYGYTF; clone_size: few; d_call: -; v_call: TRBV19; j_call: TRBJ1-2
cdr3_nt: TGTGCCAGCAGCGCATCCGGGTCAAAAAACATTCAGTACTTC; cdr3_aa: CASSASGSKNIQYF; clone_size: -; d_call: -; v_call: TRBV7-2; j_call: TRBJ2-4
cdr3_nt: TGTGCCAGCAGCGTGGGCTCAGAGCGTATCGAGCAGTACTTC; cdr3_aa: CASSVGSERIEQYF; clone_size: -; d_call: -; v_call: TRBV9; j_call: TRBJ2-7
cdr3_nt: TGTGCCAGCGGATCAACCCAGACTAGCCCCGAACCAGATACGCAGTATTTT; cdr3_aa: CASGSTQTSPEPDTQYF; clone_size: -; d_call: TRBD2; v_call: TRBV2; j_call: TRBJ2-3
cdr3_nt: TGTGCCAGCAGTGACCCCGACCCCGGACATAACAGGGGAGTCCTCACTGAAGCTTTCTTT; cdr3_aa: CASSDPDPGHNRGVLTEAFF; clone_size: -; d_call: TRBD1; v_call: TRBV6-4; j_call: TRBJ1-1
cdr3_nt: TGTGCCAGTAGTAACAGGGAGATCTATGGCTACACCTTC; cdr3_aa: CASSNREIYGYTF; clone_size: -; d_call: -; v_call: TRBV19; j_call: TRBJ1-2
cdr3_nt: TGTGCCAGCTCACCACCGGTGGGGGACAATGAGCAGTTCTTC; cdr3_aa: CASSPPVGDNEQFF; clone_size: -; d_call: -; v_call: TRBV18; j_call: TRBJ2-1
cdr3_nt: TGTGCCAGCAGCTCACTCGGACAGGGATTCGGCAATCAGCCCCAGCATTTT; cdr3_aa: CASSSLGQGFGNQPQHF; clone_size: once; d_call: TRBD1; v_call: TRBV7-2; j_call: TRBJ1-5
cdr3_nt: TGTGCCAGCACCAGGGGGCTTGGAAACACCATATATTTT; cdr3_aa: CASTRGLGNTIYF; clone_size: -; d_call: TRBD1; v_call: TRBV9; j_call: TRBJ1-3
cdr3_nt: TGCGCCAGCAGCCAGGACAGGGCCCAATTCTCTGGAAACACCATATATTTT; cdr3_aa: CASSQDRAQFSGNTIYF; clone_size: -; d_call: TRBD1; v_call: TRBV4-3; j_call: TRBJ1-3
cdr3_nt: TGCGCCAGCAGCTTACGGACAGGGGCTCCCCTGGAGCAGTACTTC; cdr3_aa: CASSLRTGAPLEQYF; clone_size: -; d_call: TRBD1; v_call: TRBV5-1; j_call: TRBJ2-7
cdr3_nt: TGTGCCAGTAGTCCCCCGCGCTGGGACTATGGCTACACCTTC; cdr3_aa: CASSPPRWDYGYTF; clone_size: -; d_call: -; v_call: TRBV19; j_call: TRBJ1-2
cdr3_nt: TGTGCCAGCTCACCACCCGGCAGCCCCCATCAGCCCCAGCATTTT; cdr3_aa: CASSPPGSPHQPQHF; clone_size: -; d_call: -; v_call: TRBV18; j_call: TRBJ1-5
cdr3_nt: TGTGCCAGCAGCTTAGGACTAGCAGCCTACAATGAGCAGTTCTTC; cdr3_aa: CASSLGLAAYNEQFF; clone_size: -; d_call: TRBD2; v_call: TRBV7-9; j_call: TRBJ2-1
cdr3_nt: TGTGCCAGCAGCTCCGGCAGCGGGGGAGCAGATACGCAGTATTTT; cdr3_aa: CASSSGSGGADTQYF; clone_size: -; d_call: TRBD2; v_call: TRBV11-2; j_call: TRBJ2-3
cdr3_nt: TGTGCCAGCAGTTACTCGAGGACAGGGCTCAACGAGCAGTACTTC; cdr3_aa: CASSYSRTGLNEQYF; clone_size: -; d_call: TRBD1; v_call: TRBV6-5; j_call: TRBJ2-7
cdr3_nt: TGCGCCAGCAGCTTAGGACACGGCTACGAGCAGTACTTC; cdr3_aa: CASSLGHGYEQYF; clone_size: once; d_call: -; v_call: TRBV5-1; j_call: TRBJ2-7
cdr3_nt: TGTGCCAGCTCACTTAGGACAGGGGGGAACACTGAAGCTTTCTTT; cdr3_aa: CASSLRTGGNTEAFF; clone_size: -; d_call: TRBD1; v_call: TRBV18; j_call: TRBJ1-1
cdr3_nt: TGTGCCAGCAGCTCTAGCGGGAGACGAGACAATGAGCAGTTCTTC; cdr3_aa: CASSSSGRRDNEQFF; clone_size: -; d_call: TRBD2; v_call: TRBV9; j_call: TRBJ2-1
cdr3_nt: TGTGCCAGCAGCCAATATGGCGGGGTAGTCACTGAAGCTTTCTTT; cdr3_aa: CASSQYGGVVTEAFF; clone_size: -; d_call: -; v_call: TRBV4-2; j_call: TRBJ1-1
cdr3_nt: TGTGCCAGTAGTATAGAGGTGGCGACAGCCGGTTATGGCTACACCTTC; cdr3_aa: CASSIEVATAGYGYTF; clone_size: -; d_call: -; v_call: TRBV19; j_call: TRBJ1-2
cdr3_nt: TGTGCCAGTAGCCCCCAGCGCCCTCCCGTCCAAGAGACCCAGTACTTC; cdr3_aa: CASSPQRPPVQETQYF; clone_size: -; d_call: -; v_call: TRBV19; j_call: TRBJ2-5
cdr3_nt: TGTGCCAGCAGCATAACAGGCAATCAGCCCCAGCATTTT; cdr3_aa: CASSITGNQPQHF; clone_size: -; d_call: -; v_call: TRBV27; j_call: TRBJ1-5
cdr3_nt: TGTGCCAGCAGCTCGTATGAGGGGATCCTCTACGAGCAGTACTTC; cdr3_aa: CASSSYEGILYEQYF; clone_size: -; d_call: -; v_call: TRBV7-9; j_call: TRBJ2-7
cdr3_nt: TGTGCCAGCAGCTTGTTAGTAGCGGGAGGACGGGAGACCCAGTACTTC; cdr3_aa: CASSLLVAGGRETQYF; clone_size: -; d_call: TRBD2; v_call: TRBV5-4; j_call: TRBJ2-5
cdr3_nt: TGTGCCAGCTCAACGTCCAGCAATCAGCCCCAGCATTTT; cdr3_aa: CASSTSSNQPQHF; clone_size: -; d_call: -; v_call: TRBV18; j_call: TRBJ1-5
cdr3_nt: TGCAGTGCAATCCTCGGTGAGCAGTTCTTC; cdr3_aa: CSAILGEQFF; clone_size: -; d_call: -; v_call: TRBV20-1; j_call: TRBJ2-1
cdr3_nt: TGTGCCTCCTCAGGGGCCGCTAACTATGGCTACACCTTC; cdr3_aa: CASSGAANYGYTF; clone_size: -; d_call: -; v_call: TRBV6-6; j_call: TRBJ1-2
cdr3_nt: TGTGCCAGCAGACGGCTAACAGGGGGGCGCGGCACCTTC; cdr3_aa: CASRRLTGGRGTF; clone_size: -; d_call: TRBD1; v_call: TRBV2; j_call: TRBJ1-2
cdr3_nt: TGCGCCAGCAGCTTGTACAGGGGGGAAGGGACCCAGTACTTC; cdr3_aa: CASSLYRGEGTQYF; clone_size: -; d_call: TRBD1; v_call: TRBV5-1; j_call: TRBJ2-5
cdr3_nt: TGTGCCAGCTCACCTGGGGACATAGGGTACACTGAAGCTTTCTTT; cdr3_aa: CASSPGDIGYTEAFF; clone_size: -; d_call: -; v_call: TRBV18; j_call: TRBJ1-1
cdr3_nt: TGTGCCAGCAGTCCTCGGACAGGGGAGAAAGAGACCCAGTACTTC; cdr3_aa: CASSPRTGEKETQYF; clone_size: -; d_call: TRBD1; v_call: TRBV6-5; j_call: TRBJ2-5
cdr3_nt: TGCAGCGCCGCCCTAGGATTAGGTGAAAAACTGTTTTTT; cdr3_aa: CSAALGLGEKLFF; clone_size: -; d_call: -; v_call: TRBV29-1; j_call: TRBJ1-4
cdr3_nt: TGTGCCAGTAGTATTGGAGTAGTGAACACTGAAGCTTTCTTT; cdr3_aa: CASSIGVVNTEAFF; clone_size: -; d_call: -; v_call: TRBV19; j_call: TRBJ1-1
cdr3_nt: TGTGCCAGTAGTATTGCGGCAGTACAAGAGACCCAGTACTTC; cdr3_aa: CASSIAAVQETQYF; clone_size: -; d_call: -; v_call: TRBV19; j_call: TRBJ2-5